One T cell receptor beta chain is described in this entry. Its cognate antigen is unknown. The data derive from a study of shared clonotypes between healthy human individuals. The repertoire was sequenced with immunoSEQ multiplex PCR; TCRdb's copy has only in-frame clones and lacks some. The data show 2 million to 3 million clones, with approximately 93% seen just once and roughly 0.36% held by the top ten. The study's findings and limits: Generation probabilities were higher for clonotypes shared across all four sorted-subset donors than for unshared ones.

The CDR3 spans 15 residues. V lost 2 bases and J 5 bases, leaving 16 bases between the germline ends. Looked up from germline, CDR1 is GTSNPN and CDR2 is SVGIG (reference sequence). All participating donors were Caucasian adults from Nashville, Tennessee. V is TRBV30 and J is TRBJ1-5; D is unresolved. The clonotype was recovered from a man aged 18 to 30 in good health. Some clones in this sample may be carry-over from other donors' samples. Sequenced material: naive CD4+ T cells from PBMCs. Described subset: CD45RA+ positively selected. CDR3 bases: TGTGCCTGGAGTCCACTGGAGGTGAACTATCAGCCCCAGCATTTT. Protein: CAWSPLEVNYQPQHF.